This T cell receptor beta chain is from a study of cytomegalovirus exposure and HLA in healthy donors. This clone was observed a few times. The CDR3 has 11 amino acids. V was pared by 3 bases and J by 6 bases, with 4 bases between. From germline, CDR1 is WNHNN and CDR2 SYGVQD (reference sequence). The PCR employed 60 Vbeta primers together with 13 Jbeta primers. Sequencing used immunoSEQ multiplex PCR; TCRdb keeps in-frame clones, though not all of them. The sample consists of fewer than 200,000 clones, roughly 8.7% of them appearing once. The sequence was collected from a woman aged 30 to 39 in good health and CMV-seropositive. Sequenced input: PBMCs. The chain recombines TRBV10-1 with TRBJ2-3; D unclear. Here the CDR3 DNA reads TGCGCCAGCAGTGATGCGGATACGCAGTATTTT. Amino acid sequence: CASSDADTQYF.